This passage covers 9 T cell receptor beta chains from one sample sequenced in a study of blood T cell repertoires in COVID-19. Assay: immunoSEQ multiplex PCR; the TCRdb copy retains only in-frame clones and omits some. The sample has around 70,000 clones, roughly 70% seen once. The sequenced material came from peripheral blood. The source is a man in his 70s with acute or convalescent COVID-19.

The genes are TRBV6-5 and TRBJ1-6, with a tentative D call TRBD1 (6 bases). This CDR3 region has 15 residues. Trimming removed 0 bases from V and 7 bases from J, with 10 bases in between. CDR1 is MNHEY and CDR2 is SVGAGI in the germline V gene. Written as DNA, the CDR3 is TGTGCCAGCAGTTACTCGGCAGGGGAGAATTCACCCCTCCACTTT. This codes for CASSYSAGENSPLHF.

The sample holds a few counts of this clone. This sequence joins TRBV7-9 and TRBJ1-4; D remains unclear. Germline CDR1 and CDR2: SEHNR and FQNEAQ (reference sequence). Trimming pared 6 bases from V and 3 bases from J, leaving 8 bases between. This CDR3 spans 13 amino acids. The CDR3 DNA is TGTGCCAGCAGAAGAGAGTCTAATGAAAAACTGTTTTTT. Translated: CASRRESNEKLFF.

This clone was seen a few times. This chain uses TRBV7-2 with TRBJ1-6; D possibly corresponds to TRBD1 (5 bases). The germline CDR1 and CDR2 sequences are SGHTA and FQGNSA. There are 15 residues in the CDR3. V lost 0 bases and J lost 9, with 12 bases in between. Written as DNA, the CDR3 is TGTGCCAGCAGCTTAGCACGGTCCCAGGGTTCACCCCTCCACTTT. Translation: CASSLARSQGSPLHF.

This clone was seen only a few times. The V and J genes are TRBV18 and TRBJ1-1; D perhaps matches TRBD1 (6 bases). The CDR3 runs 12 residues. Per germline, CDR1 KGHSH and CDR2 LQKENI. Trimming removed 5 bases from V and 4 bases from J, with 8 bases in between. The CDR3 sequence: CASSSDSTEAFF. CDR3 DNA: TGTGCCAGCTCATCGGACAGCACTGAAGCTTTCTTT. The full variable domain, with the rest looked up from reference TRBV18 and TRBJ1-1, is NAGVMQNPRHLVRRRGQEARLRCSPMKGHSHVYWYRQLPEEGLKFMVYLQKENIIDESGMPKERFSAEFPKEGPSILRIQQVVRGDSAAYFCASSSDSTEAFFGQGTRLTVV.

The chain joins TRBV15 to TRBJ2-7; tentatively, D is TRBD2 (6 bases). Germline CDR1 reads LNHNV; CDR2 reads YYDKDF (reference sequence). This CDR3 has 14 residues. Deletions cut 9 bases from V and 3 bases from J, with 18 bases between. In DNA form, the CDR3 reads TGTGCCACGAGATCCACCGGGGGAAGCTACGAGCAGTACTTC. This encodes CATRSTGGSYEQYF.

The V gene is TRBV4-2, the J gene TRBJ2-2; 7 nucleotides line up with TRBD1. CDR1 is LGHNA, CDR2 YNFKEQ, per germline. V was clipped by 4 bases and J by 4 bases; unmatched bases: 9. This CDR3 is 16 amino acids long. The CDR3 coding sequence is TGTGCCAGCAGCCTAGGGGACAGTCGCGGCACCGGGGAGCTGTTTTTT. It encodes CASSLGDSRGTGELFF.

In this sample, this clone turned up once. This specimen includes other DNA sequences encoding the same CDR3. The chain recombines TRBV12-3 or TRBV12-4 with TRBJ2-7; weak D call: TRBD1 (6 bases). The CDR3 sequence is 13 residues long. V shed 6 bases and J shed 0 bases, with 9 bases lying between them. In nucleotides, the CDR3 is TGTGCCAGCAGCCTGACAGGCTCCTACGAGCAGTACTTC. This encodes CASSLTGSYEQYF.

V and J are TRBV5-1 and TRBJ2-7, with 8 bases identical to TRBD1. The CDR3 is made up of 15 amino acids. Per the germline V gene, CDR1 is SGHRS and CDR2 is YFSETQ. With V trimmed by 3 bases and J by 7 bases, 12 bases remained unmatched. In nucleotides, the CDR3 is TGCGCCAGCAGCTCGGTCGGGACAGGCAGTGGGGAGCAGTACTTC. Its translation: CASSSVGTGSGEQYF.

The genes are TRBV19 and TRBJ1-5; 10 bases fit TRBD1. Germline assignment: CDR1 LNHDA and CDR2 SQIVND (reference sequence). The V gene end was trimmed by 5 bases and the J gene end by 0 bases; junction bases not matched to a gene: 10. This CDR3 region has 18 residues. The CDR3 sequence: CASSFFLGQGNSNQPQHF. Here the CDR3 DNA reads TGTGCCAGTAGTTTCTTTTTGGGACAGGGGAATAGCAATCAGCCCCAGCATTTT.